These 21 T cell receptor beta chains were all obtained from the same sample, sequenced in a study of cytomegalovirus exposure and HLA in healthy donors. In the PCR, 60 Vbeta and 13 Jbeta primers were used. Libraries were prepared by immunoSEQ multiplex PCR; TCRdb keeps only in-frame clonotypes and omits some of them. The data contain approximately 130,000 clones, 60% to 80% of them singletons. The sequencing sample was made of PBMCs. The receptors were gathered from a man aged 45 to 65 in good health and CMV-seronegative.

This clone appeared once. The chain uses TRBV30 and TRBJ2-5; 8 bases are a match to TRBD1. This CDR3 spans 13 amino acids. CDR1 GTSNPN and CDR2 SVGIG come from the germline V gene (reference sequence). Germline trimming cut 1 base from V and 13 bases from J; bases unmatched to any gene: 11. CDR3 residues: CAWSDLDSGGRYF. The CDR3 DNA is TGTGCCTGGAGTGACCTTGACTCAGGGGGCCGGTACTTC.

For the CDR3, the DNA is TGTGCTAGTGGTAACACAGGCACCGGGGAGCTGTTTTTT. Translated: CASGNTGTGELFF. The chain joins TRBV12-5 to TRBJ2-2; TRBD1 is a possible D gene (5 bases). From germline, CDR1 is LGHNT and CDR2 FRNRAP. V dropped 5 bases and J dropped 4 bases, with 8 bases sitting between them. The CDR3 is 13 amino acids.

The rearrangement uses TRBV5-1 and TRBJ1-4, with TRBD1 matching 8 bases. The CDR3 length is 15 residues. The J segment lost 8 bases and the V segment lost 0 bases, leaving 6 bases of the junction unmatched. In germline, CDR1 is SGHRS, CDR2 YFSETQ. CDR3 in DNA: TGCGCCAGCAGCTTGGCCTGGACAGGGACGGAAAAACTGTTTTTT. Translating it yields CASSLAWTGTEKLFF.

The chain recombines TRBV7-8 with TRBJ2-2, with unresolved D. The V gene's germline CDR1 is SGHVS and CDR2 FQNEAQ. Trimming stripped 1 base from V and 1 base from J, with 4 bases between. This CDR3 comprises 14 residues. This CDR3 reads CASSLGVNTGELFF. The CDR3 DNA is TGTGCCAGCAGCTTAGGAGTGAACACCGGGGAGCTGTTTTTT.

The rearrangement links TRBV28 to TRBJ1-5; a possible D gene is TRBD1 (6 bases). Trimming took 5 bases from V and 4 from J, leaving 15 bases between them. Looked up from germline, CDR1 is MDHEN and CDR2 is SYDVKM. The CDR3 extends over 15 amino acids. CDR3 DNA: TGTGCCAGCAGTCCACCGACAGGCCGGAATCAGCCCCAGCATTTT. Translating gives CASSPPTGRNQPQHF.

The table lists this clone with a count of one. The chain uses TRBV10-3 and TRBJ2-3; TRBD1 agrees at 7 bases. Germline CDR1 is ENHRY and CDR2 is SYGVKD. Trimming at V came to 6 bases and at J to 0 bases, leaving 9 bases not matched to a gene. This CDR3 has 16 amino acids. CDR3 in amino acids: CAISLKGTASTDTQYF. As DNA, the CDR3 is TGTGCCATCAGCCTAAAGGGGACAGCTAGCACAGATACGCAGTATTTT.

This sequence joins TRBV9 and TRBJ1-5, with D tentatively TRBD1 (5 bases). This CDR3 has 14 residues. With 0 bases removed from V and 5 bases from J, the gap between germline ends came to 9 bases. The germline gives CDR1 SGDLS, CDR2 YYNGEE. CDR3 amino acids: CASSVGGGDQPQHF. CDR3 coding DNA: TGTGCCAGCAGCGTAGGGGGAGGGGATCAGCCCCAGCATTTT. Using reference TRBV9 and TRBJ1-5 for the parts outside the CDR3, the full variable domain is DSGVTQTPKHLITATGQRVTLRCSPRSGDLSVYWYQQSLDQGLQFLIQYYNGEERAKGNILERFSAQQFPDLHSELNLSSLELGDSALYFCASSVGGGDQPQHFGDGTRLSIL.

The V and J genes are TRBV7-9 and TRBJ2-5, with TRBD1 matching 10 bases. From germline, CDR1 is SEHNR and CDR2 FQNEAQ (reference sequence). The V gene end was trimmed by 5 bases and the J gene end by 7 bases; junction bases not matched to a gene: 7. The CDR3 spans 14 residues. The CDR3 is CASSQGQGYGTQYF. CDR3 coding DNA: TGTGCCAGCAGCCAGGGACAGGGGTACGGGACCCAGTACTTC.

The chain joins TRBV10-3 to TRBJ2-7; 11 bases are shared with TRBD2. Germline V gene lookup returns CDR1 ENHRY and CDR2 SYGVKD. Trimming removed 7 bases from V and 2 bases from J; junction bases left unmatched: 7. This CDR3 is built from 15 residues. In DNA, the CDR3 is TGTGCCATCAAGGAGGGACTAGCGGTTACCTACGAGCAGTACTTC. Encoded protein: CAIKEGLAVTYEQYF.

The gene calls are TRBV4-1 and TRBJ2-3, with TRBD2 as a possible D gene (6 bases). CDR3 length equals 16 residues. Trimming removed 4 bases at V and 2 bases at J, with 16 bases between. Germline assignment: CDR1 MGHRA and CDR2 YSYEKL. CDR3 in DNA: TGCGCCAGCAGCCCGCATAGCGGATTCTACACAGATACGCAGTATTTT. Its protein product is CASSPHSGFYTDTQYF.

This chain uses TRBV2 with TRBJ2-7; TRBD1 matches 7 bases. The CDR3 extends over 14 amino acids. V lost 5 bases to trimming and J lost 0 bases; unmatched junction nucleotides: 4. Germline CDR1 and CDR2: SNHLY and FYNNEI. As DNA, the CDR3 is TGTGCCAGCAGTACGAAGGGGGCCTCCTACGAGCAGTACTTC. Its translation: CASSTKGASYEQYF.

The genes are TRBV6-5 and TRBJ2-7, with 10 nucleotides matching TRBD1. V lost 7 bases and J lost 2; bases outside the gene matches: 8. Germline V gene lookup returns CDR1 MNHEY and CDR2 SVGAGI. The CDR3 contains 15 residues. CDR3 protein: CASTRGTGATYEQYF. The DNA of the CDR3 is TGTGCCAGCACCCGGGGGACAGGGGCGACCTACGAGCAGTACTTC.

V gene TRBV4-2 combines with J gene TRBJ2-7; 12 positions match TRBD2. V lost 0 bases to trimming and J lost 2 bases; unmatched junction nucleotides: 2. CDR1 and CDR2 from the germline V gene are LGHNA and YNFKEQ. There are 16 residues in the CDR3. CDR3 protein: CASSQDRTSGTYEQYF. CDR3 DNA sequence: TGTGCCAGCAGCCAAGATCGGACTAGCGGGACCTACGAGCAGTACTTC.

The chain employs TRBV10-3 and TRBJ2-5; the match to TRBD2 covers 10 bases. The J segment lost 4 bases and the V segment lost 10 bases, leaving 6 bases of the junction unmatched. The CDR3 contains 13 residues. Germline lookup yields CDR1 ENHRY and CDR2 SYGVKD. This chain's CDR3 is CATFEREGETQYF. CDR3 in DNA: TGTGCCACCTTTGAGCGGGAGGGAGAGACCCAGTACTTC.

The chain links TRBV6-1 to TRBJ1-2, with D perhaps matching TRBD1 (6 bases). The CDR3 is made up of 14 amino acids. CDR1 and CDR2 from the germline V gene are MNHNS and SASEGT. With 1 base removed from V and 3 bases from J, the gap between germline ends came to 9 bases. The CDR3 loop reads CASSEEDSYYGYTF. CDR3 in DNA: TGTGCCAGCAGTGAAGAGGACAGTTACTATGGCTACACCTTC.

The chain is built from TRBV10-3 and TRBJ1-2, with D perhaps TRBD1 (6 bases). This CDR3 is 13 amino acids long. The germline gives CDR1 ENHRY, CDR2 SYGVKD. Trimming cost V 3 bases and J 4 bases, with 9 bases left between them. DNA for the CDR3: TGTGCCATCAGTGATCGGGACACCTATGGCTACACCTTC. The encoded protein is CAISDRDTYGYTF.

The CDR3: CASSPHGVTSGYNEQFF. The CDR3 nucleotides are TGCGCCAGCAGCCCGCATGGGGTTACTAGCGGTTACAATGAGCAGTTCTTC. V gene TRBV4-1 combines with J gene TRBJ2-1; 8 bases line up with TRBD2. Germline lookup yields CDR1 MGHRA and CDR2 YSYEKL. V trimming: 4 bases; J trimming: 4 bases; junction bases outside the gene matches: 12. This CDR3 is built from 17 residues.

Only a few counts were recorded for this clone. The chain employs TRBV30 and TRBJ2-7; TRBD1 matches 11 bases. V lost 8 bases to trimming and J lost 6 bases; unmatched junction nucleotides: 9. CDR3 length equals 13 residues. Germline lookup yields CDR1 GTSNPN and CDR2 SVGIG (reference sequence). CDR3 bases: TGTGCCGGCCGGGACAGGGGGTTCGTCGAGCAGTACTTC. The encoded protein is CAGRDRGFVEQYF.

This clone was seen only a few times. The chain employs TRBV28 and TRBJ2-7; 9 bases are a match to TRBD2. J was trimmed by 4 bases and V by 6 bases; bases with no gene match: 13. The CDR3 has 16 residues. Germline CDR1 and CDR2: MDHEN and SYDVKM. Here the CDR3 reads CASRGSSSGSVYEQYF. In DNA, the CDR3 is TGTGCCAGCAGGGGGTCTAGTAGCGGGAGCGTGTACGAGCAGTACTTC. The full variable domain, with the rest looked up from reference TRBV28 and TRBJ2-7, is DVKVTQSSRYLVKRTGEKVFLECVQDMDHENMFWYRQDPGLGLRLIYFSYDVKMKEKGDIPEGYSVSREKKERFSLILESASTNQTSMYLCASRGSSSGSVYEQYFGPGTRLTVT.

This sequence joins TRBV7-6 and TRBJ1-1, with D unresolved. Germline loops: CDR1 SGHVS, CDR2 FNYEAQ. Trimming took 4 bases from V and 6 from J, leaving 9 bases between them. The CDR3 covers 12 residues. The CDR3 spells CASSSSVPEAFF. CDR3 sequence (DNA): TGTGCCAGCAGCTCCTCAGTGCCTGAAGCTTTCTTT.

This sequence joins TRBV2 and TRBJ2-3; 8 nucleotides line up with TRBD2. Germline V gene lookup returns CDR1 SNHLY and CDR2 FYNNEI. After removal of 9 bases from V and 1 base from J, the junction contained 3 bases not matched to a gene. The CDR3 totals 13 residues. The CDR3 sequence: CASQAGGTDTQYF. The CDR3 bases are TGTGCCAGTCAAGCGGGGGGCACAGATACGCAGTATTTT.